The 23 T cell receptor beta chains presented below share a single source sample, sequenced in a study of radiation and T cells in renal cell carcinoma. Using immunoSEQ multiplex PCR, the repertoire was profiled, and TCRdb retains in-frame clones only, with some absent. This sample carries 15,000 or so clones, less than 65% of them seen once, and the ten largest clones take roughly a sixth. Regarding treatment: treatment-naive control, cytoreductive nephrectomy. This specimen was tumor tissue, taken from a patient whose treatment was nephrectomy without radiotherapy. These receptors came from a man aged 55 to 70 with renal cell carcinoma.

The V call is TRBV4-2, the J call TRBJ1-2; possible D gene TRBD1, 5 bases. The germline V gene encodes CDR1 LGHNA and CDR2 YNFKEQ. This CDR3 has 15 residues. The V gene lost 0 bases and the J gene lost 8 bases, with 16 bases spanning the gap. The CDR3 nucleotides read TGTGCCAGCAGCCAAGATTTGGTAGGGGCGGGCGGCTACACCTTC. It translates to CASSQDLVGAGGYTF.

This rearrangement joins TRBV4-2 to TRBJ2-1; 10 nucleotides match TRBD2. V lost 0 bases and J lost 8; bases outside the gene matches: 4. This CDR3 contains 15 residues. Germline V lookup: CDR1 LGHNA, CDR2 YNFKEQ. CDR3 in DNA: TGTGCCAGCAGCCAAGAATCTAGCGGGAGCTATGAGCAGTTCTTC. Residues: CASSQESSGSYEQFF.

This rearrangement joins TRBV7-2 to TRBJ2-7, with D possibly being TRBD1 or TRBD2 (5 bases each). Germline-derived CDR1 and CDR2 are SGHTA and FQGNSA. This CDR3 region has 14 residues. Trimming left V 5 bases short and J 2 bases short, with 13 bases between. CDR3 region: CASSRSGRTYEQYF. CDR3 nucleotides: TGTGCCAGCAGCCGCTCGGGACGGACCTACGAGCAGTACTTC.

This chain joins TRBV18 and TRBJ2-3; 8 bases align to TRBD1. J lost 0 bases, V lost 6 bases, and 5 bases had no gene match. In germline, CDR1 is KGHSH, CDR2 LQKENI. This CDR3 comprises 15 residues. The CDR3 is CASSLRQGSTDTQYF. As DNA, the CDR3 is TGTGCCAGCTCCCTTCGACAGGGGAGCACAGATACGCAGTATTTT.

This clone was seen only a few times. The chain uses TRBV7-2 and TRBJ1-5, with TRBD1 identical over 8 bases. Germline-derived CDR1 and CDR2 are SGHTA and FQGNSA. This CDR3 is 16 amino acids long. The V segment lost 1 base and the J segment 6 bases; nucleotides outside the gene matches: 8. This CDR3 is CASSLGRAGGGQPQHF. The CDR3 DNA follows: TGTGCCAGCAGCTTAGGTAGGGCAGGGGGCGGTCAGCCCCAGCATTTT. Full variable domain (outside the CDR3, taken from reference TRBV7-2 and TRBJ1-5): GAGVSQSPSNKVTEKGKDVELRCDPISGHTALYWYRQSLGQGLEFLIYFQGNSAPDKSGLPSDRFSAERTGGSVSTLTIQRTQQEDSAVYLCASSLGRAGGGQPQHFGDGTRLSIL.

The chain is built from TRBV6-1 and TRBJ2-3; 8 nucleotides match TRBD1. Germline CDR1 MNHNS, CDR2 SASEGT. The CDR3 extends over 14 amino acids. With V trimmed by 6 bases and J by 2 bases, 4 bases remained unmatched. DNA for the CDR3: TGTGCCAGCAGGCACAGGGGGGCCACAGATACGCAGTATTTT. Its translation is CASRHRGATDTQYF.

The rearrangement uses TRBV7-2 and TRBJ1-5; 8 bases match TRBD1. Per the germline V gene, CDR1 is SGHTA and CDR2 is FQGNSA. J lost 5 bases, V lost 5 bases, and 8 bases had no gene match. The length of the CDR3 is 15 residues. CDR3 loop: CASSLRTGLDQPQHF. As DNA, the CDR3 is TGTGCCAGCAGCCTACGGACAGGGTTGGATCAGCCCCAGCATTTT.

J is TRBJ1-1 and V is TRBV7-9, with D possibly matching TRBD1 (6 bases). The CDR3 totals 15 residues. Germline assignment: CDR1 SEHNR and CDR2 FQNEAQ (reference sequence). The ends were cut back, 6 bases at V and 5 bases at J, with 19 bases in the middle. The CDR3 DNA reads TGTGCCAGCAGGTCGGGAACAGGGTATAGTACTGAAGCTTTCTTT. Protein: CASRSGTGYSTEAFF.

The V and J genes are TRBV4-1 and TRBJ1-5; D not certain. There are 15 residues in the CDR3. The V gene's germline CDR1 is MGHRA and CDR2 YSYEKL. The V end lost 3 bases, the J end lost 5 bases, and 14 bases lay between the germline ends. The CDR3: CASSHVSRPDQPQHF. As DNA, the CDR3 is TGCGCCAGCAGCCACGTGTCCCGTCCAGATCAGCCCCAGCATTTT.

Relative to its sample, this clone is large. The chain employs TRBV19 and TRBJ1-1; possible D gene TRBD1, 5 bases. The V gene's germline CDR1 is LNHDA and CDR2 SQIVND (reference sequence). Trimming pared 9 bases from V and 1 base from J, leaving 21 bases between. The CDR3 is 16 amino acids. CDR3: CASSGWGGPSNTEAFF. The CDR3 DNA reads as TGTGCCAGCAGTGGTTGGGGCGGGCCCTCGAACACTGAAGCTTTCTTT.

This clone was detected only a few times. This sequence joins TRBV4-1 and TRBJ2-7; D is possibly TRBD1 (6 bases). Looked up from germline, CDR1 is MGHRA and CDR2 is YSYEKL. With 4 bases removed from V and 1 base from J, the gap between germline ends came to 14 bases. The CDR3 totals 15 residues. The CDR3 sequence: CASSPTQGNSYEQYF. CDR3 DNA: TGCGCCAGCAGCCCAACACAGGGAAATTCCTACGAGCAGTACTTC.

The chain combines TRBV30 with TRBJ1-2; D remains ambiguous. Trimming took 5 bases from V and 1 from J, leaving 8 bases between them. This CDR3 spans 12 amino acids. In germline, CDR1 is GTSNPN, CDR2 SVGIG (reference sequence). The CDR3 region is CAWADGNYGYTF. The CDR3 nucleotides read TGTGCCTGGGCCGACGGTAACTATGGCTACACCTTC.

This rearrangement joins TRBV30 to TRBJ2-3; D is unclear. The CDR3 length is 14 residues. CDR1 and CDR2 (germline): GTSNPN, SVGIG (reference sequence). V was clipped by 0 bases and J by 4 bases, with 11 bases between them. The DNA for the CDR3 is TGTGCCTGGAGTGTACGCCTCTGGTCAGATACGCAGTATTTT. Its protein is CAWSVRLWSDTQYF.

This clone has more than one count but fewer than ten. The germline gene is not matched at one end of the junction; a read error may be the cause. This chain connects TRBV28 to TRBJ1-1; possibly TRBD1 for D (6 bases). CDR1 is MDHEN, CDR2 SYDVKM, per germline. The CDR3 has 12 residues. CDR3 DNA: TGTGCCAGCAGTCCCTGGGACACTCAAGCTTTCTTT. As protein: CASSPWDTQAFF.

The V call is TRBV7-2, the J call TRBJ2-1; the match to TRBD2 covers 8 bases. Germline V gene data show CDR1 as SGHTA and CDR2 as FQGNSA. The CDR3 is 15 residues long. The junction had 4 bases not matched to a gene; V was cut back by 6 bases and J by 0 bases. The CDR3 region has the DNA TGTGCCAGCAGGGACGGGACTAGCTCCTACAATGAGCAGTTCTTC. This codes for CASRDGTSSYNEQFF.

This chain connects TRBV21-1 to TRBJ2-7. TRBV21-1 constitutes a pseudogene. This CDR3 is 14 amino acids long. The CDR3 reads CASSKEGSTYEQYF. In nucleotides, the CDR3 is TGTGCCAGCAGCAAAGAAGGCAGCACCTACGAGCAGTACTTC.

This clone was picked up one time. The CDR3 sequence is CASSQDLQGYEQYF. For the CDR3, the DNA is TGTGCCAGCAGCCAAGACCTACAGGGGTACGAGCAGTACTTC. The V gene is TRBV4-2, the J gene TRBJ2-7; 7 nucleotides agree with TRBD1. J gave up 4 bases and V 0 bases, and 3 bases lay outside the gene matches. This CDR3 region has 14 residues. Germline V lookup: CDR1 LGHNA, CDR2 YNFKEQ.

The chain joins TRBV28 to TRBJ2-3; D is ambiguous. Germline CDR1 is MDHEN and CDR2 is SYDVKM. This CDR3 has 16 residues. The germline V and J ends were trimmed by 5 bases and 0 bases, with 15 bases remaining between them. The CDR3 DNA reads as TGTGCCAGCAGTACCAGTAGGGCCTCTAGCACAGATACGCAGTATTTT. This translates into CASSTSRASSTDTQYF.

This chain uses TRBV5-1 with TRBJ1-2; D call uncertain. Trimming took 1 base from V and 4 from J, leaving 14 bases between them. There are 15 residues in the CDR3. Germline assignment: CDR1 SGHRS and CDR2 YFSETQ. The CDR3 DNA reads as TGCGCCAGCAGCTTGAGGGAGGGTTCTTTCTATGGCTACACCTTC. Its protein is CASSLREGSFYGYTF.

The CDR3 region is CASRSSDTQYF. DNA for the CDR3: TGTGCCAGTCGTTCCTCAGATACGCAGTATTTT. The chain joins TRBV6-5 to TRBJ2-3; D unclear. Between the trimmed V and J ends, which lost 9 bases and 4 bases, there was a span of 8 bases. Germline-derived CDR1 and CDR2 are MNHEY and SVGAGI. CDR3 length: 11 residues.

V gene TRBV5-4 combines with J gene TRBJ2-5; D gene uncertain. The CDR3 length is 13 residues. V was trimmed by 4 bases and J by 5 bases, leaving 12 bases between them. Per germline, CDR1 SGHNT and CDR2 YYREEE (reference sequence). CDR3 loop: CASSTRLGETQYF. The CDR3 bases are TGTGCCAGCAGCACTCGACTCGGGGAGACCCAGTACTTC.

The CDR3 loop is CASSVGKNTEAFF. CDR3 in DNA: TGTGCCAGCAGCGTAGGGAAGAACACTGAAGCTTTCTTT. The chain uses TRBV9 and TRBJ1-1; D uncertain. CDR1 is SGDLS, CDR2 YYNGEE, per germline. The CDR3 has 13 residues. The germline V and J ends were trimmed by 0 bases and 1 base, with 4 bases remaining between them.

This chain connects TRBV29-1 to TRBJ2-1; 8 bases line up with TRBD1. CDR3 size: 14 residues. In germline, CDR1 is SQVTM, CDR2 ANQGSEA. V shed 4 bases and J 3 bases; nucleotides not matched to a gene: 5. CDR3 in amino acids: CSVAGQDDYNEQFF. The CDR3 region has the DNA TGCAGCGTTGCGGGACAGGATGACTACAATGAGCAGTTCTTC.